This T cell receptor (beta chain) was identified in a study of blood T cells in healthy people across ages. Combining a sample-barcoded 5' primer with a J-beta primer mix, a second PCR ran for about 7 to 11 cycles. Using its own MiXCR run on the 5' RACE reads, TCRdb lists one record per CDR3 protein. The repertoire holds 800,000 to 1,000,000 distinct CDR3 sequences, with 40% to 60% as singletons. From germline, CDR1 is SGHDN and CDR2 FVKESK. The V and J ends lost 3 bases and 1 base respectively, with 18 bases between them. The CDR3 consists of 17 residues. The specimen sequenced was blood. This clonotype was obtained from a man aged 30-40 years in good health. The J gene is TRBJ2-5, the V gene TRBV14; no reliable D call. The CDR3 region has the DNA TGTGCCAGCAGCCACCAACAAGTAACGTCCTTCCAAGAGACCCAGTACTTC. As protein: CASSHQQVTSFQETQYF.